The entry that follows covers one T cell receptor (beta chain) sequence. As yet, its antigen is unknown. Germline V gene data show CDR1 as GTSNPN and CDR2 as SVGIG (reference sequence). There are 11 residues in the CDR3. Trimming left V 3 bases short and J 2 bases short, with 4 bases between. Libraries were prepared by immunoSEQ multiplex PCR; TCRdb keeps only in-frame clonotypes and omits some of them. The sample lists about 21,000 clones, approximately 80% seen once, with 3.4% in the top ten. The data were taken from a study of tumor-infiltrating lymphocytes in localized non-small cell lung cancer. Study-wide points: T-cell fraction did not differ between immunotypes IM1 and IM2.

This sequence originates from a human donor with non-small cell lung cancer. Source material: lung tumor tissue. V and J are TRBV30 and TRBJ1-2; D is unresolved. The CDR3 here is CAWRTNYGYTF. The CDR3 DNA sequence: TGTGCCTGGAGAACGAACTATGGCTACACCTTC. The full variable domain, with the rest looked up from reference TRBV30 and TRBJ1-2, is SQTIHQWPATLVQPVGSPLSLECTVEGTSNPNLYWYRQAAGRGLQLLFYSVGIGQISSEVPQNLSASRPQDRQFILSSKKLLLSDSGFYLCAWRTNYGYTFGSGTRLTVV.